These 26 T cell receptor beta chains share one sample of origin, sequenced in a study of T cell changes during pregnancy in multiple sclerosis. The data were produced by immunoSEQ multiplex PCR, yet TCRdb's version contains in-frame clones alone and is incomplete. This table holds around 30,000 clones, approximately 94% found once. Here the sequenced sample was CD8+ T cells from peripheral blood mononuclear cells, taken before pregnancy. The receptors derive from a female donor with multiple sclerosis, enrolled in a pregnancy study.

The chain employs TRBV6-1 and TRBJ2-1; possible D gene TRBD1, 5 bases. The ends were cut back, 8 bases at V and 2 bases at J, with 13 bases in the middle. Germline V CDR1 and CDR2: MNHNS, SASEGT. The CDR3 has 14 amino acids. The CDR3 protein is CASWQGRTYNEQFF. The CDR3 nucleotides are TGTGCCAGCTGGCAGGGAAGGACCTACAATGAGCAGTTCTTC.

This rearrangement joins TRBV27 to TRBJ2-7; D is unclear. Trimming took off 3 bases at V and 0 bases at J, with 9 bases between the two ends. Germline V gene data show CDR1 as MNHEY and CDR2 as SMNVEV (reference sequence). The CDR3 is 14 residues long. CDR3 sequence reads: CASSLTFSSYEQYF. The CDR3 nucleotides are TGTGCCAGCAGTTTGACTTTTTCCTCCTACGAGCAGTACTTC.

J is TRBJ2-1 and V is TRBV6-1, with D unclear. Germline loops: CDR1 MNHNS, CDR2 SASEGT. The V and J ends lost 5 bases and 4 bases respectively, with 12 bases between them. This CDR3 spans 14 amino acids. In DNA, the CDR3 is TGTGCCAGCAGTACGGAAGGAGCTTACAATGAGCAGTTCTTC. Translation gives CASSTEGAYNEQFF.

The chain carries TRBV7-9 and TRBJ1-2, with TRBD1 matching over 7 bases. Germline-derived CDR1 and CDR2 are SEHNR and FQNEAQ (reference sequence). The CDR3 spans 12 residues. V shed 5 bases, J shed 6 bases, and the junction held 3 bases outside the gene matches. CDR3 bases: TGTGCCAGCAGCCCAGGGGGGCATGGCTACACCTTC. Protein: CASSPGGHGYTF.

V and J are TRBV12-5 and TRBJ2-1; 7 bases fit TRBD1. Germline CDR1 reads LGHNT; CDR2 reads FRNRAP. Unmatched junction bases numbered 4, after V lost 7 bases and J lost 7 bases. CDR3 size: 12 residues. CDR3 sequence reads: CASAEGANEQFF. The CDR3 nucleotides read TGTGCTAGTGCCGAGGGGGCAAATGAGCAGTTCTTC.

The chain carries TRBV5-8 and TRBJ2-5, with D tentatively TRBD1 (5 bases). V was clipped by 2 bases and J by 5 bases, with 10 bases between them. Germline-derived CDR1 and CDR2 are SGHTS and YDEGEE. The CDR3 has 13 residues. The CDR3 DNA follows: TGTGCCAGCAGCTTTAAGGGGTTTGAGACCCAGTACTTC. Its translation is CASSFKGFETQYF.

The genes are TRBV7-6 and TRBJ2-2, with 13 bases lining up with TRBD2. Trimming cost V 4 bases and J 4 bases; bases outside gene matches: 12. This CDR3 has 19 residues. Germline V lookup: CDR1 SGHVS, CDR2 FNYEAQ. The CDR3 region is CASSSLRLAGGRGTGELFF. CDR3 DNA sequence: TGTGCCAGCAGCTCCCTCAGACTAGCGGGGGGCCGGGGCACCGGGGAGCTGTTTTTT.

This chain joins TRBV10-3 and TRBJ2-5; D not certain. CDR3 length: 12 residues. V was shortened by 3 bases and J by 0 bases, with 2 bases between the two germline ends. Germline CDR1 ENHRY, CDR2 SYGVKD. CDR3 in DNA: TGTGCCATCAGTGACAACCAAGAGACCCAGTACTTC. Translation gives CAISDNQETQYF.

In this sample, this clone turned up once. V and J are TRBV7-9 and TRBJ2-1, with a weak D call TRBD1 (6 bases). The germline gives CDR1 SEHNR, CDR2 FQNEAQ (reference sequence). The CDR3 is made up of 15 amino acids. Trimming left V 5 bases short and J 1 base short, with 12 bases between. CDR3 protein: CASSLRGESYNEQFF. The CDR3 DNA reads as TGTGCCAGCAGCCTCAGGGGAGAATCCTACAATGAGCAGTTCTTC. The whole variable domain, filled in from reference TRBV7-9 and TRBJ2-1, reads DTGVSQNPRHKITKRGQNVTFRCDPISEHNRLYWYRQTLGQGPEFLTYFQNEAQLEKSRLLSDRFSAERPKGSFSTLEIQRTEQGDSAMYLCASSLRGESYNEQFFGPGTRLTVL.

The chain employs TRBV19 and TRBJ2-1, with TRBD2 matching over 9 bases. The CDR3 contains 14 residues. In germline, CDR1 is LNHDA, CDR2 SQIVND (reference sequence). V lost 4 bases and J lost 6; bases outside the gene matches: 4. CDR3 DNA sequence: TGTGCCAGTAGTAAAGCGGGAGGTCGCAATGAGCAGTTCTTC. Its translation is CASSKAGGRNEQFF.

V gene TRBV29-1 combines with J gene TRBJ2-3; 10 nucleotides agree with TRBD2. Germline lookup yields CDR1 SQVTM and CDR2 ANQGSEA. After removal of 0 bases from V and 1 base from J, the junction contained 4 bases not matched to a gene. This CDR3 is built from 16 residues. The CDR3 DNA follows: TGCAGCGTTGAAGATCTAGCGGGAGAGCGCACAGATACGCAGTATTTT. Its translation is CSVEDLAGERTDTQYF.

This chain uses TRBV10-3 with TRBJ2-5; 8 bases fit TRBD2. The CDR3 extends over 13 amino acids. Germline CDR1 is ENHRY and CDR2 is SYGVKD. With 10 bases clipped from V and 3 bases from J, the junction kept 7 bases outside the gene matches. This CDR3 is CATRAGDEETQYF. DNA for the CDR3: TGTGCCACCCGAGCGGGAGACGAAGAGACCCAGTACTTC.

The CDR3 loop reads CASSITTVNNEQFF. Here the CDR3 DNA reads TGTGCCAGTAGTATAACGACAGTTAACAATGAGCAGTTCTTC. The J gene is TRBJ2-1, the V gene TRBV19, with a weak D call TRBD1 (5 bases). The CDR3 covers 14 residues. Trimming left V 2 bases short and J 5 bases short, with 10 bases between. The germline V gene has CDR1 LNHDA and CDR2 SQIVND (reference sequence).

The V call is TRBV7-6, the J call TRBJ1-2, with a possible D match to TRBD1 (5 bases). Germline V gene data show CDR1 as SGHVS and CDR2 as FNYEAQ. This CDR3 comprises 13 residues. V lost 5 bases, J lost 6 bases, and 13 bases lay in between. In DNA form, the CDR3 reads TGTGCCAGCAGCCCCGGGGGGAGCGATGGCTACACCTTC. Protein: CASSPGGSDGYTF.

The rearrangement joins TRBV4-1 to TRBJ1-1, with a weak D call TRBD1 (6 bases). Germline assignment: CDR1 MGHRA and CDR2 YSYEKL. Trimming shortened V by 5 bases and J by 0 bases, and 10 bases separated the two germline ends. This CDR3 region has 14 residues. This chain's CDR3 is CASSKDSMNTEAFF. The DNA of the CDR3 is TGCGCCAGCAGCAAGGACAGTATGAACACTGAAGCTTTCTTT.

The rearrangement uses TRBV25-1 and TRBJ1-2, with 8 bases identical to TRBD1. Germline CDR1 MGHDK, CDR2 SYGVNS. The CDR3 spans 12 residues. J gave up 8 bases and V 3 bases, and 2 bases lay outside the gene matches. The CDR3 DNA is TGTGCCAGCAGTGACAGGGGGCGAGGCTACACCTTC. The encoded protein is CASSDRGRGYTF.

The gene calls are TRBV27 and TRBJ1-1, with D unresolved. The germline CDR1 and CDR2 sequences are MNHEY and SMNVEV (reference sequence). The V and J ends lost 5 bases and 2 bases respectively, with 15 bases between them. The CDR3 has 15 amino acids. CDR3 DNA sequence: TGTGCCAGCAGTCCTGTTTTTGGAGCTAACACTGAAGCTTTCTTT. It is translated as CASSPVFGANTEAFF.

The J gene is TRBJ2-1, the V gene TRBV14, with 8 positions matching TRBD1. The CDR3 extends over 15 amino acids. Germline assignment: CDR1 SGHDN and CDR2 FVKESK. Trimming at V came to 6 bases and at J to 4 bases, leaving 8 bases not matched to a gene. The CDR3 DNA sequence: TGTGCCAGCAGTCCGACAGGGGCGGGGTACAATGAGCAGTTCTTC. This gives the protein CASSPTGAGYNEQFF.

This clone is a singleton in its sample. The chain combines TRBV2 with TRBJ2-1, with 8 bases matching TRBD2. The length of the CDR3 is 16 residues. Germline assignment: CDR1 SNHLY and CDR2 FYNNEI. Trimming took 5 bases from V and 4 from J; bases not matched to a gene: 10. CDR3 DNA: TGTGCCAGCAGTAACTCCGGGACTAGAGCGTACAATGAGCAGTTCTTC. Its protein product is CASSNSGTRAYNEQFF.

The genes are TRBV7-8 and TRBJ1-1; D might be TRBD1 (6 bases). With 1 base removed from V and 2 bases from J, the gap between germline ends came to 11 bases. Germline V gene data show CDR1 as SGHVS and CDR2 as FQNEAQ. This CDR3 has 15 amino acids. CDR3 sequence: CASSLGGGGNTEAFF. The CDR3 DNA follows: TGTGCCAGCAGCTTAGGGGGAGGGGGAAACACTGAAGCTTTCTTT. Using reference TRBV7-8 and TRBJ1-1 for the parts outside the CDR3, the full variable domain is GAGVSQSPRYKVAKRGQDVALRCDPISGHVSLFWYQQALGQGPEFLTYFQNEAQLDKSGLPSDRFFAERPEGSVSTLKIQRTQQEDSAVYLCASSLGGGGNTEAFFGQGTRLTVV.

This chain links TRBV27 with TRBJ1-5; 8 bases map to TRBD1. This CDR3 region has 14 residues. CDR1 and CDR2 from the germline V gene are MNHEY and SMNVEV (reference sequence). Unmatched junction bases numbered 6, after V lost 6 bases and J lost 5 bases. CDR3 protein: CASRTTGGDQPQHF. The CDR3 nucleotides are TGTGCCAGCAGGACCACAGGGGGGGATCAGCCCCAGCATTTT.

The CDR3 is CASSLTANTGELFF. The CDR3 DNA is TGTGCCAGCAGCTTGACAGCGAACACCGGGGAGCTGTTTTTT. The V gene is TRBV7-6, the J gene TRBJ2-2, with D possibly TRBD1 on 5 matching bases. Trimming took off 3 bases at V and 0 bases at J, with 5 bases between the two ends. The CDR3 consists of 14 residues. CDR1 SGHVS and CDR2 FNYEAQ come from the germline V gene.

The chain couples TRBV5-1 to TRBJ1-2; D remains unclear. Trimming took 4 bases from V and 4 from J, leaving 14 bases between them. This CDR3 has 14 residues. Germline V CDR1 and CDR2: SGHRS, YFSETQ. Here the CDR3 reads CASSLNPGLYGYTF. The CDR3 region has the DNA TGCGCCAGCAGCCTTAACCCAGGCCTCTATGGCTACACCTTC. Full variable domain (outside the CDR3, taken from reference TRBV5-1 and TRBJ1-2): KAGVTQTPRYLIKTRGQQVTLSCSPISGHRSVSWYQQTPGQGLQFLFEYFSETQRNKGNFPGRFSGRQFSNSRSEMNVSTLELGDSALYLCASSLNPGLYGYTFGSGTRLTVV.

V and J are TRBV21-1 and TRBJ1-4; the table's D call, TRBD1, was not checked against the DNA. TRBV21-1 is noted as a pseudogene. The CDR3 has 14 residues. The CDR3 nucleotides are TGTGCCAGCAGCAAAGCAGGTCAGGTAGTACGACTGTTTTTT. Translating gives CASSKAGQVVRLFF.

CDR3 DNA sequence: TGTGCCAGCAGTTTGGGCCCTTGGTCAGATACGCAGTATTTT. Residues: CASSLGPWSDTQYF. This chain connects TRBV27 to TRBJ2-3; D remains unclear. Germline CDR1 is MNHEY and CDR2 is SMNVEV (reference sequence). The CDR3 spans 14 residues. Trimming removed 3 bases at V and 4 bases at J, with 11 bases between.

This CDR3 reads CASSYGGLAYEQYF. The CDR3, as DNA: TGCGCCAGCAGCTACGGAGGACTAGCCTACGAGCAGTACTTC. The chain uses TRBV5-1 and TRBJ2-7; TRBD2 aligns across 7 bases. After removal of 3 bases from V and 2 bases from J, the junction contained 5 bases not matched to a gene. Germline CDR1 reads SGHRS; CDR2 reads YFSETQ. CDR3 length: 14 residues. The whole variable domain, filled in from reference TRBV5-1 and TRBJ2-7, reads KAGVTQTPRYLIKTRGQQVTLSCSPISGHRSVSWYQQTPGQGLQFLFEYFSETQRNKGNFPGRFSGRQFSNSRSEMNVSTLELGDSALYLCASSYGGLAYEQYFGPGTRLTVT.